Presented here are 4 T cell receptor beta chains from one specimen sequenced in a study of blood T cell repertoires in COVID-19. The protocol was immunoSEQ multiplex PCR, while the TCRdb copy is restricted to in-frame clones and leaves out a portion. The data show fewer than 200,000 clones, 75% to 85% seen once. The sequenced material came from PBMCs or T cells enriched from blood (not recorded which). Source of these receptors: a man between 50 and 59 years old who had recovered from COVID-19.

This chain joins TRBV7-8 and TRBJ1-1, with D uncertain. Germline V lookup: CDR1 SGHVS, CDR2 FQNEAQ. CDR3 size: 12 residues. V lost 0 bases, J lost 8 bases, and 7 bases lay in between. The CDR3 is CASSLASQEAFF. The CDR3 coding sequence is TGTGCCAGCAGCTTAGCGTCCCAAGAAGCTTTCTTT.

This chain joins TRBV6-5 and TRBJ1-1; TRBD1 might be the D (5 bases). V was pared by 5 bases and J by 2 bases, with 15 bases between. The CDR3 covers 15 residues. Looked up from germline, CDR1 is MNHEY and CDR2 is SVGAGI. The CDR3 here is CASSPRQGRNTEAFF. The CDR3 DNA sequence: TGTGCCAGCAGTCCCCGGCAGGGAAGAAACACTGAAGCTTTCTTT.

This clone is a singleton in its sample. The chain is built from TRBV6-5 and TRBJ2-6, with D possibly being TRBD2 (7 bases). The CDR3 contains 15 residues. Trimming took 7 bases from V and 5 from J, leaving 15 bases between them. Germline lookup yields CDR1 MNHEY and CDR2 SVGAGI. CDR3 nucleotides: TGTGCCAGCACCGGCGGGGGCTTGAGGGCCAACGTCCTGACTTTC. Amino acids: CASTGGGLRANVLTF.

The V call is TRBV18, the J call TRBJ1-2, with D possibly TRBD1 on 5 matching bases. Germline V lookup: CDR1 KGHSH, CDR2 LQKENI. CDR3 length equals 17 residues. Trimming shortened V by 0 bases and J by 1 base, and 15 bases separated the two germline ends. The CDR3 bases are TGTGCCAGCTCACCACCTACAGGCCTTAAGATTAACTATGGCTACACCTTC. Amino acids: CASSPPTGLKINYGYTF.